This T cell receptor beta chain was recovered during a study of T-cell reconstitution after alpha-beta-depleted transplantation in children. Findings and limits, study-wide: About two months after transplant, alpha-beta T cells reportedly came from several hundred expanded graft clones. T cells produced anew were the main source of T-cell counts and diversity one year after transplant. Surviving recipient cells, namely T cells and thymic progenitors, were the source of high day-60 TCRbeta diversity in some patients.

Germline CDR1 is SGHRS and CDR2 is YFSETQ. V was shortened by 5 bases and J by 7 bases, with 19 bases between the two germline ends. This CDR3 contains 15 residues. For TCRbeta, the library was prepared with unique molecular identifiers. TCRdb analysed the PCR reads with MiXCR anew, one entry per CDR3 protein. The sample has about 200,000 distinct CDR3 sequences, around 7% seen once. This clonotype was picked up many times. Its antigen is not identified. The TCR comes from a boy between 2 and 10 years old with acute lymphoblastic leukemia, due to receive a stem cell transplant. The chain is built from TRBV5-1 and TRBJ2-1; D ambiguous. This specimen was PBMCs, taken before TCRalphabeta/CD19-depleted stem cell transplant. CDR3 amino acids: CASRLDLALRNEQFF. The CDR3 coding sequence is TGCGCCAGCAGGTTAGACCTGGCATTGAGGAATGAGCAGTTCTTC. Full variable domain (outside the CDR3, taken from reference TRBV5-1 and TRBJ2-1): KAGVTQTPRYLIKTRGQQVTLSCSPISGHRSVSWYQQTPGQGLQFLFEYFSETQRNKGNFPGRFSGRQFSNSRSEMNVSTLELGDSALYLCASRLDLALRNEQFFGPGTRLTVL.